Listed here is a single TCR beta chain. This clone was seen a handful of times. What this receptor recognizes is not known. No much larger clonotype is one base removed from it; base qualities were not supplied. The data were taken from a study of blood T cell dynamics during melanoma immunotherapy (dated by TCRdb to about 2020). Turning to the overall study: All patients had metastatic melanoma and were given first-line pembrolizumab or nivolumab plus ipilimumab as standard of care in the United Kingdom. Peripheral T cell receptor repertoires of metastatic melanoma patients were profiled before and after one cycle of checkpoint inhibitor therapy to find early correlates of response. The training cohort consisted of consecutive patients, while an additional independent group of patients from the same centre was pooled to form an external validation set. Beyond this particular receptor, the publication reports: A bifurcated reorganization of the PBMC repertoire at W3, with increased clonality or increased diversity, was observed in patients who later achieved disease control, unlike in progressors. The relatively small sample size was acknowledged as something that could potentially limit how far the results can be generalized. The study was unable to establish whether the T cell clones driving the repertoire changes were melanoma-specific or instead reflected general immune activation.

A fixed 350 ng of DNA was loaded for every bulk PBMC sample. TCR beta CDR3 sequences were amplified from genomic DNA using the immunoSEQ TCRb Assay kit according to manufacturer instructions. The KAPA Library Quantification Kit for Illumina platforms was used to quantify the pooled libraries by qPCR. Pooled libraries were clustered at 0.6-1.1 pM and sequenced on an Illumina NextSeq 500. In the paper's pipeline: The TCR data were analyzed using immunoSEQ ANALYZER and the R LymphoSeq package. A rearrangement efficiency score was calculated as productive divided by the sum of productive and non-productive CDR3 sequences. Within each patient, timepoints were compared pairwise for clonality, measured with the Gini coefficient, and for diversity, measured with the Renyi index at alpha=1. Clonal relatedness, based on an edit distance of 3, and repertoire similarity, based on the Bhattacharyya coefficient, were both computed in LymphoSeq. To classify response, a linear discriminant analysis based on week-3 changes in clonality and diversity was built with the R MASS and caret packages. TCRdb re-hosts the immuneACCESS table, in-frame sequences only. Its copies lack some clones; in the studies checked, an unresolved V gene accounts for under half of them, and the cause for the rest is not known. The V and J calls and the clone size are those of that table, but D and trimming were determined from the DNA. This sample lists about 8,500 clones; 81% were detected once. Under 1.5% of the sample is taken by the ten largest.

At the junction V is shortened by 4 bases and J by 1 base, with 14 bases in between. Taken from cysteine to phenylalanine, the CDR3 has 15 residues. Only the CDR3 DNA is retained, 45 bases long and in frame from the first base. The germline V gene (reference sequence) provides CDR1 SGHKS and CDR2 YYEKEE. The meaning of the sample's time point label: pre-treatment baseline. Blood samples were collected before treatment (T0) and at week 3 (W3), after the first cycle of checkpoint blockade. Except for a couple of patients with rapid clinical progression, response was assessed 12 weeks after the first infusion by RECIST 1.1; disease control meant complete response, partial response or stable disease. Patients were excluded for prior systemic cancer treatment, concomitant immunosuppressant therapy or synchronous other active malignancies. Both bulk PBMC and plasma cell-free DNA were sequenced for TCR beta so that circulating cells and T cell turnover could be tracked. Lymphoprep and SepMate tubes were used to isolate PBMC from blood, and red cell lysis was then performed. DNA from PBMC and sorted T cell subsets was extracted with QIAamp DNA Blood Mini kits.

Sequenced here: blood, sampled from a patient treated with checkpoint blockade. Here the chain combines TRBV5-5 and TRBJ1-1, and the D gene may be TRBD1, 5 bases matching. This clonotype was sampled from a human donor with melanoma. In nucleotide form, the sequence is TGTGCCAGCAGCGGGGCGCAGAGCTCGAACACTGAAGCTTTCTTT. This yields the protein CASSGAQSSNTEAFF.